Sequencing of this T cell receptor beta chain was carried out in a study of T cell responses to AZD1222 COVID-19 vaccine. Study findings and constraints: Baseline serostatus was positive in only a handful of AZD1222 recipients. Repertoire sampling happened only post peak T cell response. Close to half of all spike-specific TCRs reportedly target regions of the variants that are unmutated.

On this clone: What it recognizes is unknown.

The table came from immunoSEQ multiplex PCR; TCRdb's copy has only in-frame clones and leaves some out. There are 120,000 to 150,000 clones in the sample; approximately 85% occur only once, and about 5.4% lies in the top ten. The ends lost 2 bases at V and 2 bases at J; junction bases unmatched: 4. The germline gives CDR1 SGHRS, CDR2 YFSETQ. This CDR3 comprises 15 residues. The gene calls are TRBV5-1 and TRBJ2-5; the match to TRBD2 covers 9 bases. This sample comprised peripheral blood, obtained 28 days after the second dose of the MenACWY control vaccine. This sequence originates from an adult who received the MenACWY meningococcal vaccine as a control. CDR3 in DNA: TGCGCCAGCAGCTTACTTAGCGGGGGTCAAGAGACCCAGTACTTC. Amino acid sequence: CASSLLSGGQETQYF.